One T cell receptor beta chain is described in this entry. Per the authors' pipeline: Reference gene primer amplification gave estimated nucleated cell counts. Libraries were prepared by immunoSEQ multiplex PCR; TCRdb keeps only in-frame clonotypes and omits some of them. Clonal size and the V and J genes are those of that table, whereas D and trimming came from the DNA. Of 55,000 to 70,000 clones in the sample, roughly 90% are singletons; the top ten hold roughly 7.3%. The CDR3 sequence is 15 residues long. Germline values: CDR1 MNHEY, CDR2 SVGAGI. V shed 6 bases and J 7 bases; nucleotides not matched to a gene: 15. This record comes from a study of blood T cell repertoires in COVID-19. The wider study: COVID-19 samples from acute and convalescent phases originated in the United States, Italy and Spain.

While infection was still active, Seattle patients were enrolled and then followed longitudinally. The chain has TRBV6-5 and TRBJ2-7; 7 positions match TRBD1. The specimen sequenced was peripheral blood. The receptor was derived from a man aged 40-49 years with COVID-19, enrolled during active disease. The CDR3 DNA sequence: TGTGCCAGCAGACCACTTCAGACAGGGCCCCCTGAGCAGTACTTC. Protein: CASRPLQTGPPEQYF.